A single sample is the source of the 6 T cell receptor beta chains below, sequenced in a study of cytomegalovirus exposure and HLA in healthy donors. Amplification used 60 Vbeta primers and 13 Jbeta primers. Sequencing used immunoSEQ multiplex PCR; TCRdb keeps in-frame clones, though not all of them. The table records more than 95,000 clones, roughly 75% of them present only once. The sequenced sample consisted of PBMCs. The origin of the receptors is a woman between 45 and 65 years old in good health and CMV-seronegative.

Within the sample, this clone is medium-sized. This chain joins TRBV4-3 and TRBJ1-1; TRBD1 might be the D (6 bases). V lost 2 bases and J lost 5, with 9 bases in between. Germline V CDR1 and CDR2: LGHNA, YSLEER. The CDR3 loop spans 13 amino acids. The CDR3 sequence is CASSQHRVTEAFF. For the CDR3, the DNA is TGCGCCAGCAGCCAACACAGGGTGACTGAAGCTTTCTTT.

The chain couples TRBV5-1 to TRBJ2-1; 9 bases line up with TRBD2. The CDR3 spans 18 residues. From germline, CDR1 is SGHRS and CDR2 YFSETQ. V dropped 5 bases and J dropped 7; count of bases not matched to a gene: 19. The CDR3 DNA follows: TGCGCCAGCAGAATGCCGGGCCATAAACGTACTAGCGGGAATGAGCAGTTCTTC. Protein sequence: CASRMPGHKRTSGNEQFF.

This clone has a handful of counts. The J gene is TRBJ2-7, the V gene TRBV13; possibly TRBD2 for D (6 bases). V gave up 6 bases and J gave up 3 bases, with 15 bases separating them. The CDR3 is made up of 14 amino acids. Germline lookup yields CDR1 PRHDT and CDR2 FYEKMQ (reference sequence). CDR3 sequence: CASSQAGSYYEQYF. The CDR3 coding sequence is TGTGCCAGCAGTCAAGCGGGCAGTTACTACGAGCAGTACTTC.

The chain is built from TRBV21-1 and TRBJ2-7; the D call of TRBD2 is as the table states it, not checked on the DNA. TRBV21-1 is classified as a pseudogene. The CDR3 sequence is 16 residues long. CDR3 in DNA: TGTGCCAGCACCGTACTCCCTAGCGGGAGGGCTAGAGAGCAGTACTTC. It yields the protein CASTVLPSGRAREQYF.

This chain connects TRBV11-2 to TRBJ2-3, with a weak D call TRBD2 (7 bases). V was pared by 2 bases and J by 2 bases, with 11 bases between. This CDR3 comprises 15 residues. Germline CDR1 and CDR2: SGHAT and FQNNGV. The CDR3 sequence: CASSLSGDITDTQYF. The CDR3 coding sequence is TGTGCCAGCAGCTTAAGCGGGGACATCACAGATACGCAGTATTTT.

The chain combines TRBV7-2 with TRBJ1-2; 7 bases are a match to TRBD1. Trimming took 6 bases from V and 4 from J; bases not matched to a gene: 5. From germline, CDR1 is SGHTA and CDR2 FQGNSA. This CDR3 has 13 amino acids. DNA for the CDR3: TGTGCCAGCAGGCCGACAGGGTTCTATGGCTACACCTTC. This gives the protein CASRPTGFYGYTF.